These 11 T cell receptor beta chains were all obtained from the same sample, sequenced in a study of technical replicates of blood from a few donors. Some clones are missing from TCRdb's copy, which holds only in-frame ones; the method was immunoSEQ multiplex PCR. The sample holds some 48,000 clones, 80% to 95% seen once. Sequencing used PBMCs. The source is a human donor in good health. Some clones in this sample may be carry-over from other donors' samples.

The table lists this clone with a few counts. The J gene is TRBJ1-5, the V gene TRBV2; 10 bases line up with TRBD1. The CDR3 runs 14 residues. After removal of 6 bases from V and 7 bases from J, the junction contained 6 bases not matched to a gene. The germline gives CDR1 SNHLY, CDR2 FYNNEI. DNA of the CDR3: TGTGCCAGCAGCCAGACAGGGGGCGTGCAGCCCCAGCATTTT. Translation: CASSQTGGVQPQHF. Using reference TRBV2 and TRBJ1-5 for the parts outside the CDR3, the full variable domain is EPEVTQTPSHQVTQMGQEVILRCVPISNHLYFYWYRQILGQKVEFLVSFYNNEISEKSEIFDDQFSVERPDGSNFTLKIRSTKLEDSAMYFCASSQTGGVQPQHFGDGTRLSIL.

This clone has just one count. This sequence joins TRBV27 and TRBJ2-1; 12 bases fit TRBD1. Per the germline V gene, CDR1 is MNHEY and CDR2 is SMNVEV (reference sequence). Trimming removed 5 bases from V and 9 bases from J; junction bases left unmatched: 5. The CDR3 contains 14 residues. The CDR3 DNA reads TGTGCCAGCAGTCCCGGGACAGGGGGCCGTGAGCAGTTCTTC. It is translated as CASSPGTGGREQFF.

The chain recombines TRBV7-7 with TRBJ1-4, with TRBD1 matching 7 bases. Germline V CDR1 and CDR2: SSHAT, FNYEAQ (reference sequence). This CDR3 has 18 amino acids. V dropped 7 bases and J dropped 0; count of bases not matched to a gene: 14. CDR3: CASTPPWDRVATNEKLFF. CDR3 sequence (DNA): TGTGCCAGCACCCCTCCGTGGGACAGAGTTGCAACTAATGAAAAACTGTTTTTT.

The V call is TRBV30, the J call TRBJ2-3, with D possibly matching TRBD2 (5 bases). Trimming removed 8 bases from V and 7 bases from J, with 16 bases in between. The germline V gene has CDR1 GTSNPN and CDR2 SVGIG (reference sequence). This CDR3 has 12 amino acids. The CDR3 sequence: CAGGGGRNTQYF. Here the CDR3 DNA reads TGTGCCGGAGGAGGCGGTAGGAATACGCAGTATTTT. The full variable domain, rest sourced from reference TRBV30 and TRBJ2-3, is SQTIHQWPATLVQPVGSPLSLECTVEGTSNPNLYWYRQAAGRGLQLLFYSVGIGQISSEVPQNLSASRPQDRQFILSSKKLLLSDSGFYLCAGGGGRNTQYFGPGTRLTVL.

This clone was recorded once. This rearrangement joins TRBV2 to TRBJ1-1, with 7 bases lining up with TRBD1. This CDR3 is built from 13 residues. V lost 7 bases and J lost 0; bases outside the gene matches: 2. Germline values: CDR1 SNHLY, CDR2 FYNNEI. The CDR3 spells CASKGQLNTEAFF. CDR3 nucleotides: TGTGCCAGCAAGGGACAGTTGAACACTGAAGCTTTCTTT.

The genes are TRBV30 and TRBJ2-1; D is possibly TRBD2 (5 bases). V was cut by 3 bases and J by 3 bases, with 15 bases left in between. The V gene's germline CDR1 is GTSNPN and CDR2 SVGIG (reference sequence). CDR3 length: 15 residues. CDR3 sequence (DNA): TGTGCCTGGAGGAAGATGAGCGGCGGCTACAATGAGCAGTTCTTC. Translation: CAWRKMSGGYNEQFF.

The chain carries TRBV7-9 and TRBJ2-7, with 7 bases aligning to TRBD1. The CDR3 sequence is 15 residues long. Germline-derived CDR1 and CDR2 are SEHNR and FQNEAQ (reference sequence). V dropped 5 bases and J dropped 9; count of bases not matched to a gene: 16. In nucleotides, the CDR3 is TGTGCCAGCAGCCCCAGGACAGGAGAGACACTTGGGCAGTACTTC. It translates to CASSPRTGETLGQYF. Supplemented by reference TRBV7-9 and TRBJ2-7, the full variable domain reads DTGVSQNPRHKITKRGQNVTFRCDPISEHNRLYWYRQTLGQGPEFLTYFQNEAQLEKSRLLSDRFSAERPKGSFSTLEIQRTEQGDSAMYLCASSPRTGETLGQYFGPGTRLTVT.

The J gene is TRBJ2-1, the V gene TRBV6-1; TRBD2 is a possible D gene (6 bases). CDR1 is MNHNS, CDR2 SASEGT, per germline. The CDR3 sequence is 16 residues long. The V and J ends lost 3 bases and 3 bases respectively, with 15 bases between them. CDR3 nucleotides: TGTGCCAGCAGTGACGGCAGGGCGGGGATCTACAATGAGCAGTTCTTC. This translates into CASSDGRAGIYNEQFF.

In DNA, the CDR3 is TGTGCCAGCAGCCTACCCGGGACAGTAACTGAAGCTTTCTTT. Protein product: CASSLPGTVTEAFF. This rearrangement joins TRBV7-8 to TRBJ1-1, with 7 bases that match TRBD1. CDR3 length: 14 residues. CDR1 SGHVS and CDR2 FQNEAQ come from the germline V gene. V was pared by 5 bases and J by 5 bases, with 8 bases of the junction left unmatched.

On this clone itself: One end of the junction is discordant with germline, which a read error may explain. The gene calls are TRBV6-1 and TRBJ2-2; no firm D call. CDR3 size: 14 residues. Germline V CDR1 and CDR2: MNHNS, SASEGT. CDR3 sequence reads: CASREVSFSGELFF. In DNA, the CDR3 is TGTGCCAGCAGGGAAGTTAGTTTTTCCGGGGAGCTGTTTTTT.

V usage is TRBV27 and J usage is TRBJ1-4; D gene uncertain. Trimming removed 6 bases from V and 0 bases from J, with 11 bases in between. The CDR3 length is 15 residues. The germline V gene has CDR1 MNHEY and CDR2 SMNVEV (reference sequence). DNA for the CDR3: TGTGCCAGCAGCTTACTCGGGACAACTAATGAAAAACTGTTTTTT. It specifies CASSLLGTTNEKLFF.